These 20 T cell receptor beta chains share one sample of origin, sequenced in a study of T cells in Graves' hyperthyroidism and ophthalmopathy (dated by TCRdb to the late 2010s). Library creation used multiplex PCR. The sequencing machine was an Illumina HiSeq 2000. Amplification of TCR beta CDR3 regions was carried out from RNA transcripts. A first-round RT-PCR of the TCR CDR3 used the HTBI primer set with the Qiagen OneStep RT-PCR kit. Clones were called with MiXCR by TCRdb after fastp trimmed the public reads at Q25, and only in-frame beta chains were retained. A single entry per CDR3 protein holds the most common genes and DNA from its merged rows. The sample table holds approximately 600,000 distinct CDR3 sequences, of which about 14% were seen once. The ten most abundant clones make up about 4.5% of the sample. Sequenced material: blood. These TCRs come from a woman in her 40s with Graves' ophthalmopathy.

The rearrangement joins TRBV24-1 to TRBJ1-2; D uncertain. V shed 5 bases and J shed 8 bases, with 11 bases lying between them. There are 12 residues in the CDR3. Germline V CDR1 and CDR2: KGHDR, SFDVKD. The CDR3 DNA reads TGTGCCACCAGTGTCGATGGTCGCGGCTACACCTTC. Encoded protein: CATSVDGRGYTF.

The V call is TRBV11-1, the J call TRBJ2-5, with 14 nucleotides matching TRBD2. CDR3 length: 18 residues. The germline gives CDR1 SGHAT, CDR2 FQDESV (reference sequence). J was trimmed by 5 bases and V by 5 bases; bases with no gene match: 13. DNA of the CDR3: TGTGCCAGCAGCCCCCAGTCCGGACTAGCGGGAGGTTTGGAGACCCAGTACTTC. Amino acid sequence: CASSPQSGLAGGLETQYF. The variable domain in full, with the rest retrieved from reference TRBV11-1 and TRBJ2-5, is EAEVAQSPRYKITEKSQAVAFWCDPISGHATLYWYRQILGQGPELLVQFQDESVVDDSQLPKDRFSAERLKGVDSTLKIQPAELGDSAMYLCASSPQSGLAGGLETQYFGPGTRLLVL.

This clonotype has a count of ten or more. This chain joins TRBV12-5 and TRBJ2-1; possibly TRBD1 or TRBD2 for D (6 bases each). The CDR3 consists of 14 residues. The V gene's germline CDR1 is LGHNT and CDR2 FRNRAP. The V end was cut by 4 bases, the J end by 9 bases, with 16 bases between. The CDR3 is CASGWGVGGGEQFF. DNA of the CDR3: TGTGCTAGTGGTTGGGGGGTCGGAGGGGGTGAGCAGTTCTTC.

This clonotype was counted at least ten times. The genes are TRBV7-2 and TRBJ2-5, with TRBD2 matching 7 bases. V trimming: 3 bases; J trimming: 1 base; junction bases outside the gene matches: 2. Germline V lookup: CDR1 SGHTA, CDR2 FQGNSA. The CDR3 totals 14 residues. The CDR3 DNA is TGTGCCAGCAGCTTGTGGGAGGGCCAAGAGACCCAGTACTTC. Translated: CASSLWEGQETQYF.

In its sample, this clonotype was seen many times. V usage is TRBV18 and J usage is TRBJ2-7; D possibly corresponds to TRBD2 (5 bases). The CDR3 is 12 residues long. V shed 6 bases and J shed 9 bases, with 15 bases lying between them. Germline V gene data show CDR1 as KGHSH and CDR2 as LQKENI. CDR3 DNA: TGTGCCAGCTCCTCAGGAGAGGGTCGGCAGTACTTC. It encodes CASSSGEGRQYF.

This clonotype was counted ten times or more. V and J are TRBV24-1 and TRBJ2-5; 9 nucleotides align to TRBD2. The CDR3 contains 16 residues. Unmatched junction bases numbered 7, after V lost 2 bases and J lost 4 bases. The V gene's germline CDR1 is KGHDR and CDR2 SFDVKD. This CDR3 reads CATSDYRGGGRETQYF. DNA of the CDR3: TGTGCCACCAGTGATTACCGCGGGGGGGGCCGAGAGACCCAGTACTTC.

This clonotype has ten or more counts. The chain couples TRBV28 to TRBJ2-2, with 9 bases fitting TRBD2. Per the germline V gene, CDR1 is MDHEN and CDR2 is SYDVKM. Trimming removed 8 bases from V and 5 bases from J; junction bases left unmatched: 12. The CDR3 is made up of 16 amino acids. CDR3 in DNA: TGTGCCAGCTCCATCCTTAGCGGGAGCCGAACCGGGGAGCTGTTTTTT. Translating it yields CASSILSGSRTGELFF. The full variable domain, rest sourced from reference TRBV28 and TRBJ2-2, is DVKVTQSSRYLVKRTGEKVFLECVQDMDHENMFWYRQDPGLGLRLIYFSYDVKMKEKGDIPEGYSVSREKKERFSLILESASTNQTSMYLCASSILSGSRTGELFFGEGSRLTVL.

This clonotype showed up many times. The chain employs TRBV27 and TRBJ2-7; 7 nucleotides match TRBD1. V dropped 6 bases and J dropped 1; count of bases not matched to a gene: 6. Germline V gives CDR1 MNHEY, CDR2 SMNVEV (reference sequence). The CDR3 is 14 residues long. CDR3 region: CASSRQGQSYEQYF. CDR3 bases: TGTGCCAGCAGCCGACAGGGTCAGTCCTACGAGCAGTACTTC.

The CDR3 sequence: CASSKGVSGANVLTF. The CDR3 bases are TGTGCCAGCAGCAAGGGGGTCTCTGGGGCCAACGTCCTGACTTTC. V and J are TRBV6-2 or TRBV6-3 and TRBJ2-6; TRBD1 is a possible D gene (6 bases). The germline gives CDR1 MNHEY, CDR2 SVGEGT. V was pared by 6 bases and J by 0 bases, with 9 bases between. The CDR3 covers 15 residues.

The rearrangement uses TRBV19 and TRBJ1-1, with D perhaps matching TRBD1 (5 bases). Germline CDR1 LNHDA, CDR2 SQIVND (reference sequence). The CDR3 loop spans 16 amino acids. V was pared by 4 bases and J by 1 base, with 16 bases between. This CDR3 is CASSTRGAGENTEAFF. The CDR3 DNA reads TGTGCCAGTAGTACCCGGGGCGCGGGGGAGAACACTGAAGCTTTCTTT.

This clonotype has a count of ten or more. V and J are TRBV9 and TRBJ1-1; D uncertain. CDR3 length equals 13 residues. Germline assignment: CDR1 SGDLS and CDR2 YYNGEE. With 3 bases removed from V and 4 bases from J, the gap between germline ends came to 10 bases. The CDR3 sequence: CASSDPRSTEAFF. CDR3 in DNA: TGTGCCAGCAGCGATCCAAGGAGCACTGAAGCTTTCTTT.

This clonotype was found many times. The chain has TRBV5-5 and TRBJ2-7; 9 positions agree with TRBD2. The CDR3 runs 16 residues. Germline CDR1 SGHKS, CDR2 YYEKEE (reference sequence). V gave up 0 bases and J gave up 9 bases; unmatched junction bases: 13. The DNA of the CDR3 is TGTGCCAGCAGCTTGGTTGACTCGCGGGAGGGCCCAGGGCAGTACTTC. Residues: CASSLVDSREGPGQYF.

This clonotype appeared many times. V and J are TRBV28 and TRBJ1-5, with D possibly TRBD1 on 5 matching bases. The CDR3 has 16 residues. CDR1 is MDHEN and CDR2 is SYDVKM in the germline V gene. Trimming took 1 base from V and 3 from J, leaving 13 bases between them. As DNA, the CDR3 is TGTGCCAGCAGTTTATTTCCCCGGGACTCCAATCAGCCCCAGCATTTT. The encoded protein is CASSLFPRDSNQPQHF.

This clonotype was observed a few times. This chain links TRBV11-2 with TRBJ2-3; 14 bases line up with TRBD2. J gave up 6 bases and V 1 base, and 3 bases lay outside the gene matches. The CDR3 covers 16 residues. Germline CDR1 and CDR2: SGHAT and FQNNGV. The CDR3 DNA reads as TGTGCCAGCAGCTTAGTGGGACTAGCGGGAGCGGATACGCAGTATTTT. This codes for CASSLVGLAGADTQYF.

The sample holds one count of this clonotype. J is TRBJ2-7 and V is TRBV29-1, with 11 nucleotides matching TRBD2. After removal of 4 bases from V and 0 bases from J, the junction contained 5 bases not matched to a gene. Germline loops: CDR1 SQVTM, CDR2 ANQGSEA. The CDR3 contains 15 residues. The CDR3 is CSVVMGLAASYEQYF. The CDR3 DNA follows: TGCAGCGTTGTGATGGGACTAGCGGCCTCCTACGAGCAGTACTTC.

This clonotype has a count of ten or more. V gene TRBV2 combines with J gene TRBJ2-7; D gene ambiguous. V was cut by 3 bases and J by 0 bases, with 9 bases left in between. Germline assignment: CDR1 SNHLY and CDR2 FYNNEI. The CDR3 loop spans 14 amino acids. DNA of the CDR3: TGTGCCAGCAGTGAGGGGATGGGCTCCTACGAGCAGTACTTC. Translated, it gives CASSEGMGSYEQYF. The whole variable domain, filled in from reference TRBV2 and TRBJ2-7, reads EPEVTQTPSHQVTQMGQEVILRCVPISNHLYFYWYRQILGQKVEFLVSFYNNEISEKSEIFDDQFSVERPDGSNFTLKIRSTKLEDSAMYFCASSEGMGSYEQYFGPGTRLTVT.

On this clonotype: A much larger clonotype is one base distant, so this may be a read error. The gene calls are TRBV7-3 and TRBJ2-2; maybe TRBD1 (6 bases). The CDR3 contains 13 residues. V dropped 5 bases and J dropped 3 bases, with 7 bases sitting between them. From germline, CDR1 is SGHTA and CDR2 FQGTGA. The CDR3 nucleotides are TGTGCCAGCAGCAAGGGGGACACCGGGGAGCTGTTTTTT. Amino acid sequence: CASSKGDTGELFF. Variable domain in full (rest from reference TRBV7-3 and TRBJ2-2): GAGVSQTPSNKVTEKGKYVELRCDPISGHTALYWYRQSLGQGPEFLIYFQGTGAADDSGLPNDRFFAVRPEGSVSTLKIQRTERGDSAVYLCASSKGDTGELFFGEGSRLTVL.

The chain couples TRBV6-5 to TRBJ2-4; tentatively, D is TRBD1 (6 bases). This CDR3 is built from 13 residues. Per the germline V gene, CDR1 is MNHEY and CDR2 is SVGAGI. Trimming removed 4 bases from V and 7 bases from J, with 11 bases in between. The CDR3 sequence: CASSSSQGNIQYF. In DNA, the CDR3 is TGTGCCAGCAGTTCCTCCCAGGGGAACATTCAGTACTTC.

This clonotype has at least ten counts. Written as DNA, the CDR3 is TGCAGTGCTAGACTTAACTACGAGCAGTACTTC. Amino acid sequence: CSARLNYEQYF. The chain joins TRBV20-1 to TRBJ2-7; D gene ambiguous. V lost 2 bases and J lost 3, with 5 bases in between. This CDR3 spans 11 amino acids. CDR1 and CDR2 (germline): DFQATT, SNEGSKA (reference sequence).

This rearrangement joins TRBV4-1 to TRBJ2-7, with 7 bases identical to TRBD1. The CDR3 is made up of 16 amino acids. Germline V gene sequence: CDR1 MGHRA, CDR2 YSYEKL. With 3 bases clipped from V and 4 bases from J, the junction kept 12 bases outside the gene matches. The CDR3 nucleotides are TGCGCCAGCAGCCAGACTTCCCGACAGGGCCCTTACGAGCAGTACTTC. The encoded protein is CASSQTSRQGPYEQYF.